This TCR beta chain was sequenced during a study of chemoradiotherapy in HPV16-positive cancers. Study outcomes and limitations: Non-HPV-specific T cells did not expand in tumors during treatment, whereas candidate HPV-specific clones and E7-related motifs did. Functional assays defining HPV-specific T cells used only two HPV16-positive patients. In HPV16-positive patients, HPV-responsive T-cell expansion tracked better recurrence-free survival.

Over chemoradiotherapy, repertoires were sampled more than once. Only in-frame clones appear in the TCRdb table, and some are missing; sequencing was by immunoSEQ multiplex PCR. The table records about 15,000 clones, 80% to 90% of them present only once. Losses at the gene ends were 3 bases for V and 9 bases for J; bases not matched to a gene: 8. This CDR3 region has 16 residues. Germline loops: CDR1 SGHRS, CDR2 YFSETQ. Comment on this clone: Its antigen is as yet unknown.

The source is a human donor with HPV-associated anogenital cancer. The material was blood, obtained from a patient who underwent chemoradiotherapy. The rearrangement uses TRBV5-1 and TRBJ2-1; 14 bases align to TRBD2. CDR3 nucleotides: TGCGCCAGCAGCTATGGGACTAGCGGGGGTATCGCTGAGCAGTTCTTC. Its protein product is CASSYGTSGGIAEQFF.